Below, 16 T cell receptor beta chains from the same sample are listed, as sequenced in a study of blood T cells in healthy people across ages (dated by TCRdb to about 2015). To prepare the library, 5' RACE was applied. Instrument used: Illumina HiSeq 2500. A second PCR of about 6 to 11 cycles was run with a J-beta primer mix and a sample-barcoded 5' primer. TCRdb took the public reads, trimmed them with fastp at Q25, ran MiXCR for clone calling and kept in-frame beta chains. One record per CDR3 amino acid sequence lists the most common genes and DNA. Recorded for this sample are roughly 640,000 distinct CDR3 sequences; 25% to 30% of them occurred a single time. The ten largest clones add up to approximately 14% of the sample. Sequencing used blood. These receptors were obtained from a woman aged 80 or over in good health.

Concerning this clonotype itself: A read error may account for a junction end that differs from germline. The chain uses TRBV12-3 or TRBV12-4 and TRBJ2-1; 8 nucleotides line up with TRBD2. CDR3 length equals 11 residues. The CDR3 is CASSHRGGLVF. Written as DNA, the CDR3 is TGTGCCAGCAGTCACCGGGGGGGCCTGGTCTTC.

This clonotype was found many times. The chain carries TRBV12-3 or TRBV12-4 and TRBJ1-2; D ambiguous. The CDR3 contains 14 residues. Trimming shortened V by 5 bases and J by 4 bases, and 14 bases separated the two germline ends. CDR3 sequence (DNA): TGTGCCAGCAGTCCGGAACCCAGGATCTATGGCTACACCTTC. Translating it yields CASSPEPRIYGYTF.

The rearrangement links TRBV7-9 to TRBJ1-5, with unresolved D. The CDR3 consists of 15 residues. CDR1 and CDR2 (germline): SEHNR, FQNEAQ (reference sequence). V was pared by 3 bases and J by 3 bases, with 12 bases between. CDR3 coding DNA: TGTGCCAGCAGCTTGGGTTCGGCAGACAATCAGCCCCAGCATTTT. Translated, it gives CASSLGSADNQPQHF.

Many counts were recorded for this clonotype. The rearrangement joins TRBV6-6 to TRBJ2-7; either TRBD1 or TRBD2 may fit D (5 bases each). V was clipped by 0 bases and J by 5 bases, with 11 bases between them. This CDR3 contains 14 residues. Germline CDR1 and CDR2: MNHNY and SVGAGI (reference sequence). The CDR3 is CASSYSGVSHEQYF. CDR3 in DNA: TGTGCCAGCAGTTACTCGGGGGTTTCCCACGAGCAGTACTTC.

The V gene is TRBV9, the J gene TRBJ1-3; D gene unclear. This CDR3 region has 15 residues. With 0 bases removed from V and 8 bases from J, the gap between germline ends came to 15 bases. Germline assignment: CDR1 SGDLS and CDR2 YYNGEE. The DNA of the CDR3 is TGTGCCAGCAGCGTAGATCTCCGGCCCCCGGACACCATATATTTT. This translates into CASSVDLRPPDTIYF. The whole variable domain, filled in from reference TRBV9 and TRBJ1-3, reads DSGVTQTPKHLITATGQRVTLRCSPRSGDLSVYWYQQSLDQGLQFLIQYYNGEERAKGNILERFSAQQFPDLHSELNLSSLELGDSALYFCASSVDLRPPDTIYFGEGSWLTVV.

DNA of the CDR3: TGCGCCAGCAAGCTTCGGCCCGGACAGATTCCGAACACCGGGGAGCTGTTTTTT. Protein sequence: CASKLRPGQIPNTGELFF. V is TRBV5-1 and J is TRBJ2-2; possible D gene TRBD1, 6 bases. The CDR3 is made up of 18 amino acids. The germline V and J ends were trimmed by 6 bases and 0 bases, with 21 bases remaining between them. Germline V gene data show CDR1 as SGHRS and CDR2 as YFSETQ.

This clonotype came up many times. A much larger clonotype is one base distant, so this may be a read error. This chain joins TRBV2 and TRBJ2-5, with TRBD1 matching 9 bases. This CDR3 region has 13 residues. CDR1 SNHLY and CDR2 FYNNEI come from the germline V gene. Germline trimming cut 8 bases from V and 11 bases from J; bases unmatched to any gene: 12. CDR3 in amino acids: CASSRQGVNEQYF. Here the CDR3 DNA reads TGTGCCAGCTCCAGACAGGGGGTAAATGAGCAGTACTTC.

This clonotype has at least ten counts. This chain joins TRBV20-1 and TRBJ2-5; no definite D call. CDR1 and CDR2 from the germline V gene are DFQATT and SNEGSKA (reference sequence). The CDR3 sequence is 12 residues long. V was clipped by 7 bases and J by 1 base, with 10 bases between them. The DNA for the CDR3 is TGCAGTGTGAGCAGGATCCAAGAGACCCAGTACTTC. Translated, it gives CSVSRIQETQYF.

This clonotype was seen only a few times. This may be a read error: a much more frequent sequence differs by one nucleotide. This chain connects TRBV20-1 to TRBJ2-3; TRBD1 is a possible D gene (6 bases). This CDR3 has 13 residues. CDR1 and CDR2 (germline): DFQATT, SNEGSKA (reference sequence). CDR3 DNA: TGCGGTGCTAGCTGGACAGTCACAGATACGCAGTATTTT. This encodes CGASWTVTDTQYF.

The rearrangement joins TRBV5-1 to TRBJ2-7, with D perhaps being TRBD1 or TRBD2 (5 bases each). V was shortened by 4 bases and J by 2 bases, with 16 bases between the two germline ends. CDR1 SGHRS and CDR2 YFSETQ come from the germline V gene. This CDR3 contains 15 residues. The CDR3 is CASSDAWGSPYEQYF. In nucleotides, the CDR3 is TGCGCCAGCAGCGATGCCTGGGGGTCTCCCTACGAGCAGTACTTC. Full variable domain (remainder filled in from reference TRBV5-1 and TRBJ2-7): KAGVTQTPRYLIKTRGQQVTLSCSPISGHRSVSWYQQTPGQGLQFLFEYFSETQRNKGNFPGRFSGRQFSNSRSEMNVSTLELGDSALYLCASSDAWGSPYEQYFGPGTRLTVT.

This chain uses TRBV28 with TRBJ2-1; TRBD2 matches 10 bases. Germline CDR1 reads MDHEN; CDR2 reads SYDVKM. This CDR3 is built from 15 residues. Germline trimming cut 6 bases from V and 8 bases from J; bases unmatched to any gene: 10. The CDR3 protein is CASSLSGRGSDEQFF. CDR3 bases: TGTGCCAGCAGCCTCAGCGGGAGGGGGTCCGATGAGCAGTTCTTC.

This clonotype was seen ten or more times. The chain joins TRBV11-2 to TRBJ2-5; tentative D call: TRBD2 (6 bases). The germline CDR1 and CDR2 sequences are SGHAT and FQNNGV. Trimming pared 2 bases from V and 1 base from J, leaving 17 bases between. This CDR3 has 17 amino acids. The CDR3 reads CASSLQAGGLAQETQYF. The CDR3 nucleotides are TGTGCCAGCAGCTTACAGGCCGGAGGGCTGGCCCAAGAGACCCAGTACTTC.

This clonotype was seen a handful of times. A much larger clone lies a single base off, so this may be a read error. DNA of the CDR3: TGCAGCGTTGTATCCTACAGGGCCGATGAGCAGTACTTC. Protein: CSVVSYRADEQYF. The V and J genes are TRBV29-1 and TRBJ2-7, with D possibly TRBD1 on 6 matching bases. CDR3 size: 13 residues. V lost 4 bases to trimming and J lost 7 bases, with 17 bases between them. From germline, CDR1 is SQVTM and CDR2 ANQGSEA.

V usage is TRBV20-1 and J usage is TRBJ2-5, with TRBD2 identical over 7 bases. Trimming cost V 0 bases and J 11 bases; bases outside gene matches: 18. This CDR3 region has 16 residues. From germline, CDR1 is DFQATT and CDR2 SNEGSKA (reference sequence). CDR3 in amino acids: CSARDMTGGSVNEQYF. In DNA, the CDR3 is TGCAGTGCTAGAGATATGACTGGCGGGAGCGTCAATGAGCAGTACTTC.

This clonotype was counted a single time. The CDR3 spells CATSGQLAGGSYEQFF. CDR3 bases: TGTGCCACCAGTGGCCAACTAGCGGGAGGGAGCTATGAGCAGTTCTTC. This chain links TRBV24-1 with TRBJ2-1, with 13 positions matching TRBD2. This CDR3 has 16 amino acids. The ends lost 5 bases at V and 8 bases at J; junction bases unmatched: 8. The germline V gene has CDR1 KGHDR and CDR2 SFDVKD.

Regarding this clonotype: With a much larger clone just one base away, this may be a read error. Here the CDR3 DNA reads TGCGCCAGCAGCTTGGGGTCCTATGAGCAGTTCTTC. Translating gives CASSLGSYEQFF. The V and J genes are TRBV5-1 and TRBJ2-1; D is unclear. The V end was cut by 0 bases, the J end by 8 bases, with 6 bases between. Germline V gives CDR1 SGHRS, CDR2 YFSETQ. This CDR3 has 12 amino acids.